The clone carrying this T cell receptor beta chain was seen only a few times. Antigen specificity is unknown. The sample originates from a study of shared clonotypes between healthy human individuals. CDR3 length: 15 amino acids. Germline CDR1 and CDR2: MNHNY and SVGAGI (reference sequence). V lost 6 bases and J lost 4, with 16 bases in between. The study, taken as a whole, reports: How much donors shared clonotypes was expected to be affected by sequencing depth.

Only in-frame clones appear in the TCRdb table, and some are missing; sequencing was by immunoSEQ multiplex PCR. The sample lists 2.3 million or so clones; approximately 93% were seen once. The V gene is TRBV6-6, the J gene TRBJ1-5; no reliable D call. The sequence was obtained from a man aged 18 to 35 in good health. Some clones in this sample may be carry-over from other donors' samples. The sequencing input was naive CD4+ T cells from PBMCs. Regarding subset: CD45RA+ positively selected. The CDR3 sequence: CASRQGGPGNQPQHF. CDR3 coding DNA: TGTGCCAGCAGGCAAGGAGGACCTGGAAATCAGCCCCAGCATTTT.